The 16 T cell receptor beta chains presented below share a single source sample, sequenced in a study of T cells after yellow fever vaccination. MiXCR, applied by TCRdb to the 5' RACE reads, yields one record per CDR3 protein. In the table there are some 320,000 distinct CDR3 sequences, approximately 10% of which are singletons. The sample was CD4+ T cells sorted from PBMCs, taken 5 days after the yellow fever booster vaccination. Receptor source: a man younger than 30 who received the YFV17D yellow fever vaccine.

This clonotype was picked up a small number of times. This rearrangement joins TRBV12-3 or TRBV12-4 to TRBJ2-5, with D maybe TRBD1 (6 bases). Trimming pared 6 bases from V and 4 bases from J, leaving 15 bases between. There are 14 residues in the CDR3. The CDR3 here is CASRPYRDGETQYF. In DNA, the CDR3 is TGTGCCAGCAGGCCCTACAGGGACGGAGAGACCCAGTACTTC.

This clonotype was counted only a few times. This chain uses TRBV29-1 with TRBJ2-3, with 11 nucleotides matching TRBD2. CDR3 length: 14 amino acids. J gave up 2 bases and V 6 bases, and 4 bases lay outside the gene matches. Germline CDR1 and CDR2: SQVTM and ANQGSEA. Here the CDR3 reads CSVGLAAYTDTQYF. The CDR3 coding sequence is TGCAGCGTGGGACTAGCGGCTTACACAGATACGCAGTATTTT.

This clonotype was counted only a few times. The chain recombines TRBV10-1 with TRBJ2-7; tentatively, D is TRBD1 or TRBD2 (5 bases each). Trimming removed 9 bases at V and 3 bases at J, with 18 bases between. Germline loops: CDR1 WNHNN, CDR2 SYGVQD (reference sequence). CDR3 length: 14 amino acids. DNA of the CDR3: TGCGCCAGGACCCGGGACCAAGGGATCTACGAGCAGTACTTC. Translating gives CARTRDQGIYEQYF.

This clonotype has only a few counts. CDR3 amino acids: CASSAGAANEKLFF. The CDR3 bases are TGCGCCAGCAGTGCGGGGGCCGCTAATGAAAAACTGTTTTTT. V and J are TRBV10-1 and TRBJ1-4; weak D call: TRBD1 (6 bases). The CDR3 runs 14 residues. V was pared by 4 bases and J by 3 bases, with 9 bases between. Per the germline V gene, CDR1 is WNHNN and CDR2 is SYGVQD (reference sequence).

This clonotype was observed a handful of times. The J gene is TRBJ2-7, the V gene TRBV6-2 or TRBV6-3, with 7 bases identical to TRBD1. The CDR3 has 12 residues. The trim removed 4 bases at V and 7 bases at J, leaving 4 bases unmatched. CDR1 and CDR2 from the germline V gene are MNHEY and SVGEGT. Here the CDR3 DNA reads TGTGCCAGCAGTTCTCGGGACAGTGAGCAGTACGTC. This translates into CASSSRDSEQYV.

For this clonotype: At one end, the junction sequence differs from germline, possibly due to a read error. The chain links TRBV20-1 to TRBJ2-1, with 9 bases aligning to TRBD2. Germline CDR1 is DFQATT and CDR2 is SNEGSKA (reference sequence). This CDR3 has 12 residues. CDR3 residues: CSARAGGNEQLF. The CDR3 DNA is TGCAGTGCCAGGGCGGGAGGGAATGAGCAGTTATTC.

This clonotype showed up many times. V usage is TRBV4-3 and J usage is TRBJ2-5; 9 bases match TRBD1. There are 17 residues in the CDR3. Trimming at V came to 1 base and at J to 5 bases, leaving 11 bases not matched to a gene. Germline V lookup: CDR1 LGHNA, CDR2 YSLEER. This chain's CDR3 is CASSQGPPGQGGETQYF. The CDR3 DNA reads TGCGCCAGCAGCCAAGGCCCGCCGGGACAGGGAGGGGAGACCCAGTACTTC.

The sample holds a few counts of this clonotype. The CDR3 loop reads CASPRKQGSEQFF. The CDR3 DNA reads TGTGCCAGCCCAAGGAAACAGGGAAGTGAGCAGTTCTTC. The rearrangement joins TRBV2 to TRBJ2-1; D may be TRBD1 (6 bases). CDR3 length: 13 residues. Trimming stripped 8 bases from V and 9 bases from J, with 17 bases between. The germline gives CDR1 SNHLY, CDR2 FYNNEI.

This clonotype was seen many times. This chain links TRBV20-1 with TRBJ2-5; 8 positions match TRBD2. V was pared by 0 bases and J by 4 bases, with 1 base of the junction left unmatched. Germline V CDR1 and CDR2: DFQATT, SNEGSKA (reference sequence). The CDR3 has 13 amino acids. CDR3 protein: CSARDGGGETQYF. The CDR3 DNA is TGCAGTGCTAGAGACGGGGGGGGAGAGACCCAGTACTTC.

This clonotype was seen a few times. J is TRBJ1-6 and V is TRBV6-5; 10 bases fit TRBD1. CDR3 length: 15 residues. V was pared by 5 bases and J by 6 bases, with 4 bases of the junction left unmatched. Germline V gene lookup returns CDR1 MNHEY and CDR2 SVGAGI. The CDR3 spells CASSGTGAGNSPLHF. The CDR3 nucleotides are TGTGCCAGCAGTGGGACAGGGGCCGGTAATTCACCCCTCCACTTT.

This chain joins TRBV5-1 and TRBJ2-3, with 8 bases matching TRBD1. Germline CDR1 SGHRS, CDR2 YFSETQ. This CDR3 comprises 13 residues. With V trimmed by 5 bases and J by 5 bases, 4 bases remained unmatched. The CDR3 nucleotides read TGCGCCAGCAGATCAGGGGGCCGAGATACGCAGTATTTT. The encoded protein is CASRSGGRDTQYF. The full variable domain, with the rest looked up from reference TRBV5-1 and TRBJ2-3, is KAGVTQTPRYLIKTRGQQVTLSCSPISGHRSVSWYQQTPGQGLQFLFEYFSETQRNKGNFPGRFSGRQFSNSRSEMNVSTLELGDSALYLCASRSGGRDTQYFGPGTRLTVL.

This clonotype has a count of ten or more. The chain is built from TRBV10-3 and TRBJ2-3; D perhaps matches TRBD1 (6 bases). CDR1 is ENHRY, CDR2 SYGVKD, per germline. This CDR3 spans 13 amino acids. V lost 4 bases to trimming and J lost 6 bases, with 11 bases between them. CDR3 amino acids: CAISVGQGDTQYF. CDR3 nucleotides: TGTGCCATCAGTGTGGGCCAGGGGGATACGCAGTATTTT.

This chain joins TRBV7-3 and TRBJ2-1; TRBD2 matches at 11 bases. The CDR3 spans 15 residues. The germline V gene has CDR1 SGHTA and CDR2 FQGTGA. With V trimmed by 5 bases and J by 9 bases, 9 bases remained unmatched. CDR3: CASSLIAGGPSEQFF. DNA of the CDR3: TGTGCCAGCAGCCTTATAGCGGGGGGGCCTTCTGAGCAGTTCTTC.

The V and J genes are TRBV3-1 and TRBJ1-6; D remains unclear. The CDR3 runs to 15 residues. Germline V CDR1 and CDR2: LGHDT, YNNKEL (reference sequence). With 2 bases removed from V and 6 bases from J, the gap between germline ends came to 11 bases. The CDR3 is CASSQIRESNSPLHF. CDR3 sequence (DNA): TGTGCCAGCAGCCAAATTAGGGAGTCTAATTCACCCCTCCACTTT. The complete variable domain, with remaining parts taken from reference TRBV3-1 and TRBJ1-6, reads DTAVSQTPKYLVTQMGNDKSIKCEQNLGHDTMYWYKQDSKKFLKIMFSYNNKELIINETVPNRFSPKSPDKAHLNLHINSLELGDSAVYFCASSQIRESNSPLHFGNGTRLTVT.

This clonotype was seen many times. This chain connects TRBV12-3 or TRBV12-4 to TRBJ2-3; 8 positions match TRBD1. J was trimmed by 6 bases and V by 6 bases; bases with no gene match: 8. There are 14 residues in the CDR3. DNA for the CDR3: TGTGCCAGCAGGGGACAGGCCGAAGCGGATACGCAGTATTTT. Protein: CASRGQAEADTQYF.

J is TRBJ2-2 and V is TRBV2; 9 nucleotides match TRBD1. The germline V gene encodes CDR1 SNHLY and CDR2 FYNNEI. This CDR3 contains 14 residues. V lost 6 bases, J lost 6 bases, and 5 bases stayed unmatched. The CDR3 reads CASRLQGAAGELFF. DNA for the CDR3: TGTGCCAGCAGACTACAGGGGGCGGCCGGGGAGCTGTTTTTT.